This T cell receptor beta chain is drawn from a study of control samples from healthy donors and cancer patients (dated by TCRdb to 2020 to 2022). With regard to this clone: This clone's antigen is unknown. Per-base quality was not reported, and no clone a single base away is much larger than it.

The protocol used for the library was the immunoSEQ multiplex PCR assay. What TCRdb holds here is the immuneACCESS table cut down to in-frame rearrangements. Part of the clones is not present; checked against another copy, under half of the missing clones reflect an unresolved V gene, and the others are unexplained. Recorded for this sample are under 200,000 clones; 90% to 95% of them occurred a single time. The ten largest clones take up about 1.6% of the sample. The sequencing input was blood. This receptor was obtained from a woman aged 25-40 years in good health.

The CDR3 loop reads CASSLAASGGQETQYF. The DNA reads as follows: TGCGCCAGCAGCTTGGCGGCTAGCGGGGGGCAAGAGACCCAGTACTTC. The rearranged segments are TRBV5-1 and TRBJ2-5; a stretch of 11 junction bases matches TRBD2. The germline V and J ends show losses of 0 bases and 2 bases respectively, and no gene match explains 3 bases of the junction. The cysteine opens and the phenylalanine closes a CDR3 of 16 amino acids. Only the CDR3 DNA is retained, 48 bases long and in frame from the first base. Based on the germline V gene, the CDR1 and CDR2 sequences are SGHRS and YFSETQ.